This is a list of T cell receptor beta chains from one sample in a study of beta chain features in type 1 diabetes. Here immunoSEQ multiplex PCR was the method, and the copy in TCRdb shows in-frame clones only, minus some. The repertoire holds about 130,000 clones, with about a tenth as singletons. The sequenced sample consisted of central memory CD4+ T cells from blood. These receptors originate from a man between 18 and 35 years old in good health. The CDR3 runs from the conserved cysteine through the conserved F or W. The D gene is left open where the match is weak. Expanded clones get a size class; other rows say once, few or many, or leave the size out.

-	many	TRBJ2-2	TRBV30	TGTGCCTGGACTGAGGACAGACACACCGGGGAGCTGTTTTTT	CAWTEDRHTGELFF
-	-	TRBJ1-2	TRBV5-6	TGTGCCGCGGAAGGAGGCCCTCCACTCGCCATGGGGTATGGCTACACCTTC	CAAEGGPPLAMGYGYTF
TRBD2	few	TRBJ2-3	TRBV7-2	TGTGCCAGCAGCTACAGGACTAGCGGGGAAGATACGCAGTATTTT	CASSYRTSGEDTQYF
-	few	TRBJ2-7	TRBV7-9	TGTGCCAGCAGCTTACGTGGTATTAGCTCCTACGAGCAGTACTTC	CASSLRGISSYEQYF
TRBD2	few	TRBJ2-3	TRBV28	TGTGCCAGCAGTCGAGGGTTCGGACTAGCCACAGATACGCAGTATTTT	CASSRGFGLATDTQYF
-	few	TRBJ2-7	TRBV6-1	TGTGCCAGCAGCGAATCTTTTCCGGGGGTCAGCTCCTACGAGCAGTACTTC	CASSESFPGVSSYEQYF
-	-	TRBJ1-4	TRBV19	TGTGCCAGTAGTAAATGGCAGGATGAAAAACTGTTTTTT	CASSKWQDEKLFF
TRBD1	-	TRBJ2-2	TRBV29-1	TGCAGCGTGTCGGGACAGACGAACACCGGGGAGCTGTTTTTT	CSVSGQTNTGELFF
-	-	TRBJ1-4	TRBV2	TGTGCCAGCAGTGACTTGTATCGGAATGAAAAACTGTTTTTT	CASSDLYRNEKLFF
-	-	TRBJ2-5	TRBV11-2	TGTGCCAGCAGCTTTTCTCCGATCGCGGGGGCTGAGACCCAGTACTTC	CASSFSPIAGAETQYF
-	few	TRBJ2-1	TRBV6-1	TGTGCCAGCAGAGACGGAACCGGGTCCTACAATGAGCAGTTCTTC	CASRDGTGSYNEQFF
-	few	TRBJ2-1	TRBV7-9	TGTGCCAGCGGCCGCGGGTCCTACAATGAGCAGTTCTTC	CASGRGSYNEQFF
-	-	TRBJ2-3	TRBV25-1	TGTGCCAGCAGACGCGCGGGGGCTCAACTACGCACAGATACGCAGTATTTT	CASRRAGAQLRTDTQYF
TRBD2	-	TRBJ2-5	TRBV4-3	TGCGCCAGCAGCCAGCAGACTAGCGGGGGGGGAGAGACCCAGTACTTC	CASSQQTSGGGETQYF
-	many	TRBJ2-5	TRBV9	TGTGCCAGCAGCGTAGACAGGCAAGAGACCCAGTACTTC	CASSVDRQETQYF
-	few	TRBJ2-1	TRBV11-2	TGTGCCAGCATAATAGGGAGAAACAATGAGCAGTTCTTC	CASIIGRNNEQFF
TRBD1	few	TRBJ1-6	TRBV15	TGTGCCACCAGCAGCGGCTCGGGACAGGGGTTATCACCCCTCCACTTT	CATSSGSGQGLSPLHF
TRBD1	few	TRBJ2-2	TRBV10-3	TGTGCCATCAGTGCCGGACAGGCCGTGAACACCGGGGAGCTGTTTTTT	CAISAGQAVNTGELFF
-	-	TRBJ1-2	TRBV4-1	TGCGCCAGCAGCCAAGGGAGCGCAGGGCGAGCTAACTATGGCTACACCTTC	CASSQGSAGRANYGYTF
-	-	TRBJ1-3	TRBV9	TGTGCCAGCAGCCCAGGCGGGACCGCTGGAAACACCATATATTTT	CASSPGGTAGNTIYF
TRBD2	-	TRBJ2-2	TRBV4-2	TGTGCCAGCAGCCACCAAATAGCGGGGCCGATCACCGGGGAGCTGTTTTTT	CASSHQIAGPITGELFF
-	-	TRBJ2-7	TRBV5-6	TGTGCCAGCAGCTTGCCAGGGACAACTCTAATGCCGAGCGACGAGCAGTACTTC	CASSLPGTTLMPSDEQYF
TRBD2	-	TRBJ2-1	TRBV7-2	TGTGCCAGCAGCGGGGGACTAGCGGGACCCTCCTTCTACAATGAGCAGTTCTTC	CASSGGLAGPSFYNEQFF
TRBD1	many	TRBJ2-7	TRBV18	TGTGCCAGCTCACCGGGACAGGGGCACGAGCAGTACTTC	CASSPGQGHEQYF
-	few	TRBJ1-4	TRBV5-4	TGTGCCAGCAGCTTGCAGGGGCGATTGGAAAAACTGTTTTTT	CASSLQGRLEKLFF
-	few	TRBJ1-2	TRBV7-9	TGTGCCAGCAGCAGAGACATACGGGGCTACACCTTC	CASSRDIRGYTF
TRBD1	few	TRBJ2-7	TRBV30	TGTGCCTGGAGTTCGACAGGGGTACTCCACGAGCAGTACTTC	CAWSSTGVLHEQYF
-	few	TRBJ2-5	TRBV21-1	TGTGCCAGCAGCGCGGGTTGTTGGGTGGAGACCCAGTACTTC	CASSAGCWVETQYF
-	-	TRBJ2-4	TRBV6-5	TGTGCCAGCAGCCTCGTTCAGTACTTC	CASSLVQYF
TRBD2	many	TRBJ2-7	TRBV30	TGTGCCTGGGTCCGCGGGGGGGGATACGAGCAGTACTTC	CAWVRGGGYEQYF
TRBD1	few	TRBJ1-5	TRBV7-2	TGTGCCAGCAGCACTGACAGGGGCTTCAATCAGCCCCAGCATTTT	CASSTDRGFNQPQHF
-	many	TRBJ2-6	TRBV7-2	TGTGCCAGCAGCTTAAGGGGGAATACTTTCTCTGGGGCCAACGTCCTGACTTTC	CASSLRGNTFSGANVLTF
TRBD1	few	TRBJ2-5	TRBV7-7	TGTGCCAGCAGCACGGGACAGGGGACGGAGACCCAGTACTTC	CASSTGQGTETQYF
-	few	TRBJ2-7	TRBV5-4	TGTGCCAGCAGCTTGGTAGGCGGGAAACTTTACGAGCAGTACTTC	CASSLVGGKLYEQYF
TRBD2	few	TRBJ2-3	TRBV7-9	TGTGCCAGCAGCTTAACTAGCGGGGCTACAGATACGCAGTATTTT	CASSLTSGATDTQYF
-	few	TRBJ2-2	TRBV9	TGTGCCAGCACGGAGACCACCACCGGGGAGCTGTTTTTT	CASTETTTGELFF
-	few	TRBJ1-1	TRBV7-9	TGTGCCAGCAGCTTAAACCCGGGGGGTGGGAACACTGAAGCTTTCTTT	CASSLNPGGGNTEAFF
-	many	TRBJ2-5	TRBV7-6	TGTGCCAGCAGCTTAGAGGGGTGGCAAGAGACCCAGTACTTC	CASSLEGWQETQYF
TRBD1	-	TRBJ2-7	TRBV5-1	TGCGCCAGCAGCTTGCGGACAGGGAACATCGACGAGCAGTACTTC	CASSLRTGNIDEQYF
TRBD1	-	TRBJ2-7	TRBV7-8	TGTGCCAGCAGCCCCCGGGACAGTTCGTCCTACGAGCAGTACTTC	CASSPRDSSSYEQYF
-	-	TRBJ1-2	TRBV5-1	TGCGCCAGCAGCTTGGATACCAGGGTTCCCCTCTATGGCTACACCTTC	CASSLDTRVPLYGYTF
TRBD1	-	TRBJ2-5	TRBV4-3	TGCGCCAGCAGCCAAGAGTGGCAGGGGGTGGAGACCCAGTACTTC	CASSQEWQGVETQYF
-	few	TRBJ2-1	TRBV11-3	TGTGCCAGCAGCTTTACTGAGTACAATGAGCAGTTCTTC	CASSFTEYNEQFF
-	-	TRBJ1-3	TRBV7-8	TGTGCCAGCAGCCGAAGAGGGATTGGAAACACCATATATTTT	CASSRRGIGNTIYF
TRBD1	few	TRBJ1-6	TRBV4-1	TGCGCCAGCAGCCAAGCCGGGACAGGGGTTAGCTCCTATAATTCACCCCTCCACTTT	CASSQAGTGVSSYNSPLHF